Here is one T cell receptor beta chain with its context. The antigen is not known. The record originates from a study of memory CD4+ T cells and cytomegalovirus serostatus. This table comes from immunoSEQ multiplex PCR, and its TCRdb copy is limited to in-frame clones, with some not included. The table shows about 56,000 clones, with over 80% occurring only once. The sort gate was single viable CD3+CD4+CD8-CD45RO+ cells for memory CD4+ T cells. Positive selection with CD4 microbeads enriched total CD4+ T cells. The CDR3 totals 15 residues. The V end was cut by 4 bases, the J end by 2 bases, with 15 bases between. From germline, CDR1 is SGDLS and CDR2 YYNGEE. The study's findings and limits: A US-trained random forest predicted CMV serostatus with median AUC around 0.9.

Sequencing used memory CD4+ T cells from blood. The TCR sequence derives from an adult in good health and CMV-seronegative. This chain uses TRBV9 with TRBJ2-5; D perhaps matches TRBD2 (5 bases). The CDR3 is CASSPHWTSQETQYF. DNA of the CDR3: TGTGCCAGCAGCCCCCACTGGACTTCTCAAGAGACCCAGTACTTC.